Presented here are 20 T cell receptor beta chains from one specimen sequenced in a study of beta chain features in type 1 diabetes. The authors reverse transcribed all of the isolated RNA, so sequencing captured expressed TCRB transcripts. The assay was immunoSEQ multiplex PCR, and TCRdb's table has in-frame clones only and misses some. The top ten hold about 2% of the sample, which has about 150,000 clones, approximately 10% seen once. The specimen was central memory CD4+ T cells from blood. The receptors here all came from a man between 18 and 29 years old in good health.

This clone occurred a few times. The chain carries TRBV5-4 and TRBJ1-1; D is uncertain. The germline V and J ends were trimmed by 3 bases and 3 bases, with 18 bases remaining between them. The CDR3 length is 16 residues. CDR1 SGHNT and CDR2 YYREEE come from the germline V gene (reference sequence). The chain's CDR3 is CASSSSLGSSYTEAFF. DNA of the CDR3: TGTGCCAGCAGCTCTTCCCTCGGGTCCTCCTACACTGAAGCTTTCTTT.

At least ten counts were recorded for this clone. This chain uses TRBV5-1 with TRBJ2-1, with D possibly being TRBD1 (6 bases). This CDR3 has 13 amino acids. Germline-derived CDR1 and CDR2 are SGHRS and YFSETQ. V gave up 5 bases and J gave up 4 bases, with 10 bases separating them. The CDR3 nucleotides read TGCGCCAGCAGAATACAGGGTTACAATGAGCAGTTCTTC. It yields the protein CASRIQGYNEQFF.

This clone came up a few times. The V gene is TRBV15, the J gene TRBJ2-4; D remains ambiguous. V lost 3 bases and J 0 bases, leaving 12 bases between the germline ends. The CDR3 has 16 amino acids. Germline V gives CDR1 LNHNV, CDR2 YYDKDF (reference sequence). Written as DNA, the CDR3 is TGTGCCACCAGCAGCGAGGACCCCCTAGCCAAAAACATTCAGTACTTC. Its protein is CATSSEDPLAKNIQYF.

The chain joins TRBV7-2 to TRBJ2-7; 7 bases align to TRBD1. The germline gives CDR1 SGHTA, CDR2 FQGNSA. The CDR3 has 13 residues. J gave up 5 bases and V 7 bases, and 8 bases lay outside the gene matches. CDR3 coding DNA: TGTGCCAGCATCATGACAGGGACAAACGAGCAGTACTTC. Its protein is CASIMTGTNEQYF.

The rearrangement uses TRBV5-4 and TRBJ2-4, with a weak D call TRBD1 (6 bases). V was cut by 3 bases and J by 2 bases, with 15 bases left in between. CDR3 size: 16 residues. The germline gives CDR1 SGHNT, CDR2 YYREEE (reference sequence). In nucleotides, the CDR3 is TGTGCCAGCAGCTCCAACAGGGATGGGTCCAAAAACATTCAGTACTTC. This translates into CASSSNRDGSKNIQYF.

The sample holds a few counts of this clone. The junction differs from germline at one of its ends, possibly a read error. The rearrangement uses TRBV10-3 and TRBJ2-1, with 14 positions matching TRBD2. The germline V gene has CDR1 ENHRY and CDR2 SYGVKD. The CDR3 covers 17 residues. CDR3 bases: TGTGCCATCAGCGCCGGGACAGGGGGTCCGACTAGCGGGAGGGTTGTCTTC. Protein: CAISAGTGGPTSGRVVF.

This clone was detected a few times. V gene TRBV10-3 combines with J gene TRBJ2-2; the D gene is possibly TRBD1 (6 bases). V lost 5 bases, J lost 0 bases, and 13 bases lay in between. The CDR3 totals 16 residues. Per the germline V gene, CDR1 is ENHRY and CDR2 is SYGVKD. CDR3 sequence: CAISTATGTNTGELFF. For the CDR3, the DNA is TGTGCCATCAGTACCGCCACAGGGACGAACACCGGGGAGCTGTTTTTT.

This clone was counted a few times. The chain has TRBV19 and TRBJ1-2; weak D call: TRBD1 (5 bases). Trimming took off 6 bases at V and 12 bases at J, with 17 bases between the two ends. The germline CDR1 and CDR2 sequences are LNHDA and SQIVND (reference sequence). This CDR3 has 12 residues. The CDR3 here is CASRQATGSDTF. Here the CDR3 DNA reads TGTGCCAGTAGACAGGCGACTGGCAGCGACACCTTC. Full variable domain (outside the CDR3, taken from reference TRBV19 and TRBJ1-2): DGGITQSPKYLFRKEGQNVTLSCEQNLNHDAMYWYRQDPGQGLRLIYYSQIVNDFQKGDIAEGYSVSREKKESFPLTVTSAQKNPTAFYLCASRQATGSDTFGSGTRLTVV.

The chain recombines TRBV2 with TRBJ1-2; no definite D call. There are 16 residues in the CDR3. Germline lookup yields CDR1 SNHLY and CDR2 FYNNEI. Trimming stripped 6 bases from V and 8 bases from J, with 25 bases between. The CDR3 here is CASRTNRGSDREGYTF. CDR3 bases: TGTGCCAGCAGGACTAACAGAGGGTCCGACCGGGAGGGCTACACCTTC.

This sequence joins TRBV25-1 and TRBJ1-1; the D gene is possibly TRBD1 (6 bases). V gave up 8 bases and J gave up 3 bases, with 10 bases separating them. Germline V lookup: CDR1 MGHDK, CDR2 SYGVNS. This CDR3 has 12 amino acids. CDR3 coding DNA: TGTGCCAGCTCGCAGGGGTACACTGAAGCTTTCTTT. Encoded protein: CASSQGYTEAFF.

This clone was counted between two and nine times. The genes are TRBV5-1 and TRBJ2-7; D is tentatively TRBD1 or TRBD2 (5 bases each). Germline V CDR1 and CDR2: SGHRS, YFSETQ. This CDR3 comprises 14 residues. V lost 2 bases, J lost 1 base, and 10 bases lay in between. Here the CDR3 DNA reads TGCGCCAGCAGCTTTTCTGGGGGTTCCTACGAGCAGTACTTC. Amino acids: CASSFSGGSYEQYF.

There are a few counts of this clone. V and J are TRBV29-1 and TRBJ1-2; D not resolved. Trimming cost V 0 bases and J 4 bases, with 9 bases left between them. The CDR3 is 13 residues long. The germline V gene has CDR1 SQVTM and CDR2 ANQGSEA. The CDR3, as DNA: TGCAGCGTTGAAGAGGAGGGAACCTATGGCTACACCTTC. Translating gives CSVEEEGTYGYTF. The whole variable domain, remainder taken from reference TRBV29-1 and TRBJ1-2, is SAVISQKPSRDICQRGTSLTIQCQVDSQVTMMFWYRQQPGQSLTLIATANQGSEATYESGFVIDKFPISRPNLTFSTLTVSNMSPEDSSIYLCSVEEEGTYGYTFGSGTRLTVV.

This chain uses TRBV6-6 with TRBJ1-1; 8 bases match TRBD1. Germline CDR1 MNHNY, CDR2 SVGAGI (reference sequence). Trimming took 6 bases from V and 1 from J; bases not matched to a gene: 10. This CDR3 comprises 16 residues. DNA for the CDR3: TGTGCCAGCAGACCGACAGGGGCAACCTCGAACACTGAAGCTTTCTTT. It codes for CASRPTGATSNTEAFF.

In this sample, this clone turned up a few times. Within the sample, other DNA sequences also encode this same CDR3. V and J are TRBV28 and TRBJ1-2; TRBD1 aligns across 10 bases. V was pared by 5 bases and J by 5 bases, with 8 bases of the junction left unmatched. This CDR3 has 15 residues. Germline V gene data show CDR1 as MDHEN and CDR2 as SYDVKM. CDR3 in DNA: TGTGCCAGCAGTGCAGCGGGACAGGGGATTTATGGCTACACCTTC. Translation gives CASSAAGQGIYGYTF.

The chain carries TRBV11-2 and TRBJ1-2, with D possibly matching TRBD1 (6 bases). In germline, CDR1 is SGHAT, CDR2 FQNNGV. With 5 bases removed from V and 2 bases from J, the gap between germline ends came to 9 bases. The CDR3 covers 13 residues. The CDR3 sequence is CASSLGQNYGYTF. CDR3 bases: TGTGCCAGCAGCCTGGGACAAAACTATGGCTACACCTTC.

This clone was observed a few times. The chain joins TRBV7-6 to TRBJ1-4, with 9 bases identical to TRBD1. Germline V gene sequence: CDR1 SGHVS, CDR2 FNYEAQ. V gave up 2 bases and J gave up 5 bases; unmatched junction bases: 9. CDR3 length: 17 amino acids. For the CDR3, the DNA is TGTGCCAGCAGCTTACGAAGGGCGGGACAGGGAAATGAAAAACTGTTTTTT. Amino acid sequence: CASSLRRAGQGNEKLFF.

The genes are TRBV6-1 and TRBJ2-3, with TRBD1 matching 11 bases. The V gene end was trimmed by 5 bases and the J gene end by 6 bases; junction bases not matched to a gene: 4. CDR3 size: 14 residues. Looked up from germline, CDR1 is MNHNS and CDR2 is SASEGT. CDR3 DNA: TGTGCCAGCAGTTTGGACAGGGGGCTGGATACGCAGTATTTT. It codes for CASSLDRGLDTQYF.

CDR3 sequence (DNA): TGTGCCATCAGTAGGGACAGGGTCGGGCAGAGCAATCAGCCCCAGCATTTT. This sequence encodes CAISRDRVGQSNQPQHF. The rearrangement uses TRBV10-3 and TRBJ1-5; 9 nucleotides line up with TRBD1. The CDR3 sequence is 17 residues long. Germline lookup yields CDR1 ENHRY and CDR2 SYGVKD. The V and J ends lost 5 bases and 1 base, in that order; junction bases with no gene match: 9.

This chain joins TRBV7-9 and TRBJ1-2, with TRBD1 matching 7 bases. Looked up from germline, CDR1 is SEHNR and CDR2 is FQNEAQ (reference sequence). Trimming at V came to 5 bases and at J to 8 bases, leaving 11 bases not matched to a gene. The CDR3 spans 14 residues. Here the CDR3 DNA reads TGTGCCAGCAGCCTCCCGACAGGGAAGGGCGGCTACACCTTC. This encodes CASSLPTGKGGYTF.

There are a few counts of this clone. This chain connects TRBV29-1 to TRBJ2-1; possible D gene TRBD2, 6 bases. With 7 bases removed from V and 6 bases from J, the gap between germline ends came to 13 bases. There are 12 residues in the CDR3. Per the germline V gene, CDR1 is SQVTM and CDR2 is ANQGSEA. For the CDR3, the DNA is TGCAGCGCCGCTCGGGGAGGCAATGAGCAGTTCTTC. It encodes CSAARGGNEQFF.